One and the same sample provided the 8 T cell receptor beta chains below, sequenced in a study of OX40 agonist ivuxolimab in advanced cancers. The protocol was immunoSEQ multiplex PCR, while the TCRdb copy is restricted to in-frame clones and leaves out a portion. This sample has tens of thousands of clones, with about 89% found just once. The starting material was CD4+ or CD8+ T cells sorted from blood, obtained in a trial of the OX40 agonist ivuxolimab. The receptors here all came from an adult with an advanced solid tumor such as melanoma, head and neck, liver or kidney cancer.

The chain has TRBV18 and TRBJ2-3; 10 bases align to TRBD2. The CDR3 has 17 amino acids. With 2 bases clipped from V and 1 base from J, the junction kept 6 bases outside the gene matches. The germline gives CDR1 KGHSH, CDR2 LQKENI. CDR3 sequence (DNA): TGTGCCAGCTCACCAGGGGAACTAGCGGGGCGCACAGATACGCAGTATTTT. Residues: CASSPGELAGRTDTQYF.

CDR3 bases: TGCGCCAGCAGCGGGGGACCGAACTCCTACGAGCAGTACTTC. This gives the protein CASSGGPNSYEQYF. J is TRBJ2-7 and V is TRBV5-1; D is perhaps TRBD1 or TRBD2 (5 bases each). Trimming pared 4 bases from V and 0 bases from J, leaving 11 bases between. The germline V gene has CDR1 SGHRS and CDR2 YFSETQ. This CDR3 spans 14 amino acids.

For this clone: One end of the junction is discordant with germline, which a read error may explain. The chain uses TRBV6-5 and TRBJ2-7; the match to TRBD1 covers 7 bases. The CDR3 extends over 11 amino acids. Germline V CDR1 and CDR2: MNHEY, SVGAGI. In DNA, the CDR3 is TGTGCCGGCAGTTCGACAGGGCGGCAATACTTC. Translation: CAGSSTGRQYF.

The chain joins TRBV25-1 to TRBJ1-1; 7 bases agree with TRBD1. V was pared by 1 base and J by 2 bases, with 4 bases of the junction left unmatched. The germline V gene has CDR1 MGHDK and CDR2 SYGVNS. The CDR3 totals 15 residues. The CDR3 DNA reads as TGTGCCAGCAGTGAATCGATAGGGGGCAACACTGAAGCTTTCTTT. Its protein product is CASSESIGGNTEAFF.

CDR3 protein: CASSFTGGTYNSPLHF. As DNA, the CDR3 is TGTGCCAGCAGTTTCACAGGGGGTACTTATAATTCACCCCTCCACTTT. The V and J genes are TRBV7-2 and TRBJ1-6; 8 bases match TRBD1. V shed 6 bases, J shed 4 bases, and the junction held 8 bases outside the gene matches. In germline, CDR1 is SGHTA, CDR2 FQGNSA. The CDR3 runs 16 residues.

The gene calls are TRBV5-1 and TRBJ1-2, with D possibly being TRBD1 (5 bases). This CDR3 is built from 14 residues. The V and J ends lost 0 bases and 8 bases respectively, with 14 bases between them. Germline V gene lookup returns CDR1 SGHRS and CDR2 YFSETQ. CDR3 DNA sequence: TGCGCCAGCAGCTTGGATACAGGACTGCGCGGCTACACCTTC. Protein sequence: CASSLDTGLRGYTF.

The chain combines TRBV25-1 with TRBJ2-7, with TRBD2 matching over 7 bases. The CDR3 totals 13 residues. After removal of 7 bases from V and 2 bases from J, the junction contained 5 bases not matched to a gene. Germline V gene sequence: CDR1 MGHDK, CDR2 SYGVNS. DNA of the CDR3: TGTGCCAGCAACCCAGCGGGGACCTACGAGCAGTACTTC. Residues: CASNPAGTYEQYF.

The chain employs TRBV18 and TRBJ2-7, with a weak D call TRBD2 (6 bases). The germline V gene has CDR1 KGHSH and CDR2 LQKENI. This CDR3 spans 14 amino acids. The V gene lost 3 bases and the J gene lost 0 bases, with 9 bases spanning the gap. The CDR3 sequence is CASSPSGYSYEQYF. The CDR3 bases are TGTGCCAGCTCACCCAGCGGGTACTCCTACGAGCAGTACTTC.